This is a list of T cell receptor beta chains from one sample in a study of blood T cells in healthy people across ages. TCRdb reprocessed the 5' RACE reads via MiXCR and lists one record per CDR3 protein. The sample consists of roughly 680,000 distinct CDR3 sequences, more than 45% of them appearing once. Sequencing used blood. The receptors originated from a woman aged 80 or over in good health. Both conserved end residues are part of each CDR3. A D gene is named only where the DNA matches it firmly. Clone sizes are given selectively: once, few, many, or a class where the clone is expanded.

CDR3aa,CDR3nt,j_gene,d_gene,v_gene,abundance
CASSVEGWTEAFF,TGTGCCAGCAGCGTAGAAGGGTGGACTGAAGCTTTCTTT,TRBJ1-1,.,TRBV9,.
CAISESETSGSYEQYF,TGTGCCATCAGTGAGTCGGAAACTAGCGGGTCCTACGAGCAGTACTTC,TRBJ2-7,TRBD2,TRBV10-3,many
CASSPGGGSLAYEQYF,TGTGCCAGCTCACCAGGCGGGGGCAGTTTGGCCTACGAGCAGTACTTC,TRBJ2-7,.,TRBV18,few
CASSLGSSGGPSTDTQYF,TGCGCCAGCAGCTTGGGTTCTAGCGGGGGCCCGAGCACAGATACGCAGTATTTT,TRBJ2-3,TRBD2,TRBV5-1,.
CAGSVHGPGVPDTRYF,TGTGCCGGCAGCGTACACGGCCCCGGAGTGCCAGATACGCGGTATTTT,TRBJ2-3,.,TRBV6-5,.
CASIADTQYF,TGTGCCAGCATCGCGGATACGCAGTATTTT,TRBJ2-3,.,TRBV2,.
CASSPQPGLVIAGELFF,TGTGCCAGCTCACCACAACCGGGACTAGTTATCGCCGGGGAGCTGTTTTTT,TRBJ2-2,TRBD2,TRBV18,few
CASSPEPPGQGNYGYTF,TGCGCCAGCAGCCCCGAACCCCCGGGACAGGGCAACTATGGCTACACCTTC,TRBJ1-2,TRBD1,TRBV5-1,.
CASQQGHYTGELFF,TGTGCCAGCCAGCAGGGCCACTACACCGGGGAGCTGTTTTTT,TRBJ2-2,.,TRBV2,.
CASSLGTDDEETQYF,TGTGCCAGCAGCTTAGGGACGGACGACGAAGAGACCCAGTACTTC,TRBJ2-5,.,TRBV7-9,.
CATSDGLGYGHNEQFF,TGTGCCACCAGTGATGGCCTGGGATATGGGCACAATGAGCAGTTCTTC,TRBJ2-1,.,TRBV24-1,.
CAISGIGTGPYEQYF,TGTGCCATCAGTGGCATCGGGACAGGCCCCTACGAGCAGTACTTC,TRBJ2-7,TRBD1,TRBV10-3,.
CASGRSPTNEKLFF,TGTGCCAGCGGAAGAAGTCCAACTAATGAAAAACTGTTTTTT,TRBJ1-4,.,TRBV12-3/TRBV12-4,.
CASSPGLAGDEQYF,TGTGCCAGCTCCCCCGGACTAGCTGGGGATGAGCAGTACTTC,TRBJ2-5,TRBD2,TRBV18,.
CASSLRRNTEAFF,TGTGCCAGCAGTTTAAGGCGGAACACTGAAGCTTTCTTT,TRBJ1-1,.,TRBV12-3/TRBV12-4,many
CSARGDRSPYDIQYF,TGCAGTGCTAGAGGGGACAGAAGCCCTTATGATATTCAGTACTTC,TRBJ2-7,TRBD1,TRBV20-1,.
CASSQDQGWEQYF,TGTGCCAGCAGCCAAGATCAGGGTTGGGAGCAGTACTTC,TRBJ2-5,.,TRBV3-1,.
CASSRQAGDSTGELFF,TGCGCCAGCAGCCGACAGGCAGGAGACAGCACCGGGGAGCTGTTTTTT,TRBJ2-2,.,TRBV5-1,.
CASSLGQEYNERFF,TGCGCCAGCAGCTTGGGGCAGGAGTACAATGAGCGGTTCTTC,TRBJ2-1,.,TRBV5-1,.
CASSDRALNEQFF,TGTGCCAGCAGTGACAGGGCGCTTAATGAGCAGTTCTTC,TRBJ2-1,TRBD1,TRBV12-3/TRBV12-4,once
CATSFPPGTGNEQFF,TGTGCCACCAGCTTTCCCCCCGGGACGGGGAATGAGCAGTTCTTC,TRBJ2-1,.,TRBV15,many
CASRRLQGYEQYF,TGTGCCAGCAGACGGCTACAGGGCTACGAGCAGTACTTC,TRBJ2-7,.,TRBV27,many
CASSSGQTIANYGYTF,TGTGCCAGCAGCTCGGGACAGACCATAGCTAACTATGGCTACACCTTC,TRBJ1-2,TRBD1,TRBV7-3,.
CASSLERNSYNEQYF,TGTGCCAGCAGCTTAGAGCGTAACTCCTACAATGAGCAGTACTTC,TRBJ2-7,.,TRBV11-2,.
CASSPGPSVGYTF,TGTGCCAGCAGCCCCGGGCCCTCGGTTGGCTACACCTTC,TRBJ1-2,.,TRBV3-1,.
CASSVAAGGTDTQYF,TGTGCCAGCAGCGTAGCGGCAGGGGGCACAGATACGCAGTATTTT,TRBJ2-3,.,TRBV9,.
CASSSPWGDTQYF,TGTGCCAGCAGCTCACCCTGGGGAGATACGCAGTATTTT,TRBJ2-3,.,TRBV11-2,.
CASTPSVDLGEQYF,TGTGCCAGCACCCCTAGCGTGGACCTCGGCGAGCAGTACTTC,TRBJ2-7,.,TRBV12-3/TRBV12-4,many